The entry below gives a single T cell receptor (beta chain) sequence along with its context. As yet, its antigen is unknown. The ends lost 4 bases at V and 2 bases at J; junction bases unmatched: 6. From germline, CDR1 is SEHNR and CDR2 FQNEAQ (reference sequence). The CDR3 covers 16 residues. The source of the sample is a study of cytomegalovirus exposure and HLA in healthy donors. Study-wide context: Genotyping of 400 or so donors showed that about 83% belonged to the Caucasian-associated ancestry cluster. Findings of the study overall: The classifier, whose performance was assessed in both the original and validation cohorts, reportedly diagnosed cytomegalovirus status with high specificity and sensitivity. An analysis done earlier found most TCR beta V segments productive about 90% or about 30% of the time. There were 160 or so TCR beta chains listed as cytomegalovirus-associated.

The PCR had 60 Vbeta and 13 Jbeta primers. Profiling relied on immunoSEQ multiplex PCR, and the TCRdb table lists in-frame clones only, not all of them. The sample has roughly 170,000 clones; roughly 82% are singletons. The chain has TRBV7-9 and TRBJ2-3; TRBD2 matches 10 bases. Input material: PBMCs. The clonotype was recovered from a girl between 2 and 10 years old in good health and CMV-seropositive. In DNA, the CDR3 is TGTGCCAGCAGCTCCGGGACTAGCGTCTCCACAGATACGCAGTATTTT. Protein sequence: CASSSGTSVSTDTQYF.